A selection of T cell receptor beta chains follows, all from one sample in a study of CD8 T cells in Susac syndrome. Each CDR3 protein gets one entry after TCRdb re-called the immunoSEQ multiplex PCR reads with MiXCR. The sample includes fewer than 200,000 distinct CDR3 sequences, about 95% seen only once; the top ten take 0.15% to 0.2%. Sequenced input: CD8+ T cells from PBMCs. The receptors stem from a human donor with multiple sclerosis. The CDR3 runs from the conserved cysteine through the conserved F or W. The order of the fields is CDR3 protein, CDR3 DNA, J gene, clone size, CDR3 length, D gene, V gene. A D gene is named only where the DNA matches it firmly. Expanded clones get a size class; other rows say once, few or many, or leave the size out.

CDR3: CASSLLLSEAFF; DNA: TGTGCCAGCAGCTTACTTCTTTCTGAAGCTTTCTTT; J: TRBJ1-1; size: -; length: 12; D: -; V: TRBV7-9
CDR3: CASSDLRHEQFF; DNA: TGTGCCAGCAGTGACCTCCGCCATGAGCAGTTCTTC; J: TRBJ2-1; size: -; length: 12; D: -; V: TRBV2
CDR3: CSVVSRDNYGYTF; DNA: TGCAGCGTTGTCTCACGAGATAACTATGGCTACACCTTC; J: TRBJ1-2; size: -; length: 13; D: -; V: TRBV29-1
CDR3: CASSLEGTALEAFF; DNA: TGCGCCAGCAGCTTGGAGGGGACAGCCCTTGAAGCTTTCTTT; J: TRBJ1-1; size: -; length: 14; D: TRBD1; V: TRBV5-1
CDR3: CSVPDRGEAFF; DNA: TGCAGCGTTCCCGACAGGGGGGAAGCTTTCTTT; J: TRBJ1-1; size: -; length: 11; D: TRBD1; V: TRBV29-1
CDR3: CSVKSPPVTQYF; DNA: TGCAGCGTCAAGAGTCCCCCGGTGACCCAGTACTTC; J: TRBJ2-5; size: once; length: 12; D: -; V: TRBV29-1
CDR3: CASSLSRNYEQYF; DNA: TGCGCCAGCAGCTTATCTCGAAACTACGAGCAGTACTTC; J: TRBJ2-7; size: -; length: 13; D: -; V: TRBV5-1
CDR3: CASSLAPSGSVGYNEQFF; DNA: TGTGCCAGCAGTTTAGCGCCTAGCGGGAGTGTCGGTTACAATGAGCAGTTCTTC; J: TRBJ2-1; size: -; length: 18; D: TRBD2; V: TRBV12-3/TRBV12-4
CDR3: CASSLDWSSYNSPLHF; DNA: TGTGCCAGCAGCTTGGATTGGAGCTCCTATAATTCACCCCTCCACTTT; J: TRBJ1-6; size: -; length: 16; D: -; V: TRBV5-4
CDR3: CASSSGGRGAPHEQYF; DNA: TGTGCCAGCAGTTCCGGGGGGCGGGGGGCCCCTCACGAGCAGTACTTC; J: TRBJ2-7; size: -; length: 16; D: TRBD2; V: TRBV7-9
CDR3: CSATKLRTAKTNYGYTF; DNA: TGCAGTGCCACCAAACTTCGGACAGCTAAAACTAACTATGGCTACACCTTC; J: TRBJ1-2; size: -; length: 17; D: -; V: TRBV20-1
CDR3: CASERTDGYEAFF; DNA: TGTGCCAGCGAGCGGACAGACGGATATGAAGCTTTCTTT; J: TRBJ1-1; size: -; length: 13; D: -; V: TRBV13
CDR3: CSARPAAGELFF; DNA: TGCAGTGCTAGACCTGCCGCCGGGGAGCTGTTTTTT; J: TRBJ2-2; size: -; length: 12; D: -; V: TRBV20-1
CDR3: CASSPPGGELFF; DNA: TGTGCCAGCAGCCCCCCAGGCGGGGAGCTGTTTTTT; J: TRBJ2-2; size: -; length: 12; D: -; V: TRBV3-1
CDR3: CASSFVSPDEQFF; DNA: TGTGCCAGCAGCTTTGTAAGCCCGGATGAGCAGTTCTTC; J: TRBJ2-1; size: -; length: 13; D: -; V: TRBV7-9
CDR3: CASSGRINYGYTF; DNA: TGTGCCAGCAGTGGACGGATTAACTATGGCTACACCTTC; J: TRBJ1-2; size: -; length: 13; D: -; V: TRBV2
CDR3: CASSEASGSGTIQYF; DNA: TGTGCCAGCAGTGAAGCTAGCGGGAGTGGGACCATTCAGTACTTC; J: TRBJ2-4; size: -; length: 15; D: TRBD2; V: TRBV6-1
CDR3: CASSTIEAFF; DNA: TGTGCCAGCAGCACAATTGAAGCTTTCTTT; J: TRBJ1-1; size: -; length: 10; D: -; V: TRBV7-9
CDR3: CSAPRDSPYEQYF; DNA: TGCAGTGCTCCTCGGGACTCCCCGTACGAGCAGTACTTC; J: TRBJ2-7; size: -; length: 13; D: -; V: TRBV20-1
CDR3: CASSPADRGRHEQYF; DNA: TGTGCCAGCAGCCCCGCGGACAGGGGGCGCCACGAGCAGTACTTC; J: TRBJ2-7; size: -; length: 15; D: TRBD1; V: TRBV7-9
CDR3: CASSGVLVGQGFEETQYF; DNA: TGTGCCAGCAGCGGCGTCCTCGTGGGACAGGGATTTGAAGAGACCCAGTACTTC; J: TRBJ2-5; size: -; length: 18; D: TRBD1; V: TRBV3-1